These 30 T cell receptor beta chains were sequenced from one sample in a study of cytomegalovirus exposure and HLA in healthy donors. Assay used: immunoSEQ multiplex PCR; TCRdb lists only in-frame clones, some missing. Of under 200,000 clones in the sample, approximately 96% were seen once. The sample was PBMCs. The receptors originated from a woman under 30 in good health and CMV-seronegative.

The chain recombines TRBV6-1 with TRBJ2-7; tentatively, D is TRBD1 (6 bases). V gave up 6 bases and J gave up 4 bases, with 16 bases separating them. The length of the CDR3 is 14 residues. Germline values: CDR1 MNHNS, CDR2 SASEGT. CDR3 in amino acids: CASSPGHRGYEQYF. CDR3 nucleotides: TGTGCCAGCAGCCCGGGACACCGTGGGTACGAGCAGTACTTC.

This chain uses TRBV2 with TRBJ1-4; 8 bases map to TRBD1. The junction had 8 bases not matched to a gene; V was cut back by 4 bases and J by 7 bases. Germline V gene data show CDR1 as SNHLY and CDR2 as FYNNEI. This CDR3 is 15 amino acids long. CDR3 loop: CASSVGRGLLEKLFF. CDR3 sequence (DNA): TGTGCCAGCAGTGTCGGCAGGGGGCTTCTTGAAAAACTGTTTTTT.

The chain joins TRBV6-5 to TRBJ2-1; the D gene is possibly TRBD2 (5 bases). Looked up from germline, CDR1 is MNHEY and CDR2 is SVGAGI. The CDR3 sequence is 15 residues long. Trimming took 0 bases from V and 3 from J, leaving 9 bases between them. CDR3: CASSYSGSVYNEQFF. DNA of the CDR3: TGTGCCAGCAGTTACTCCGGTAGCGTCTACAATGAGCAGTTCTTC.

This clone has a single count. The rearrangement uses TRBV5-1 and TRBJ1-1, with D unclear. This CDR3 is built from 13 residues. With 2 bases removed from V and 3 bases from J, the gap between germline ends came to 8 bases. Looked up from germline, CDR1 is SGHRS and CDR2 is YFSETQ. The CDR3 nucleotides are TGCGCCAGCAGCTTAGACACTTACACTGAAGCTTTCTTT. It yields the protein CASSLDTYTEAFF.

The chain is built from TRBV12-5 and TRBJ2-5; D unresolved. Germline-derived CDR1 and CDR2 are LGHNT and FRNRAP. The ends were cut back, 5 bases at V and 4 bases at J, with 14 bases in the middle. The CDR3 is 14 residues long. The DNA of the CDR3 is TGTGCTAGTGGTGTTGAGGCCGTGGCAGAGACCCAGTACTTC. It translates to CASGVEAVAETQYF.

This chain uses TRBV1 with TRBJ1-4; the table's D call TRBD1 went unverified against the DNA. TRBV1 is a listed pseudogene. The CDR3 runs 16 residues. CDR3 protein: CTSSYSRRTNNEKLFF. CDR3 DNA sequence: TGCACCAGCAGCTATTCCCGACGGACAAATAATGAAAAACTGTTTTTT.

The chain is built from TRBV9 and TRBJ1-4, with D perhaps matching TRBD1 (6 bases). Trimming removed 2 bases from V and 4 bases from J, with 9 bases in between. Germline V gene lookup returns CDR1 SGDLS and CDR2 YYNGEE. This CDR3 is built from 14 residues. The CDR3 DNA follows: TGTGCCAGCAGCGTCGGACAGAGTAATGAAAAACTGTTTTTT. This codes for CASSVGQSNEKLFF.

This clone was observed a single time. This CDR3 is CASSLTPNYGYTF. The CDR3, as DNA: TGTGCCAGCAGTCTTACACCTAACTATGGCTACACCTTC. This chain connects TRBV27 to TRBJ1-2; no clear D gene. This CDR3 contains 13 residues. CDR1 and CDR2 from the germline V gene are MNHEY and SMNVEV (reference sequence). The V gene lost 5 bases and the J gene lost 0 bases, with 7 bases spanning the gap.

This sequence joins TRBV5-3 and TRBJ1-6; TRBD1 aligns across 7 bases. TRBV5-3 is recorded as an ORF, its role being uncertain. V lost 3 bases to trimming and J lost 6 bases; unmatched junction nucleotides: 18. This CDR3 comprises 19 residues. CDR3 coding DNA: TGTGCCAGAAGCTGGGCCGGGACAGTCTCACCCGACGGTAATTCACCCCTCCACTTT. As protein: CARSWAGTVSPDGNSPLHF.

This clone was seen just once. CDR3 nucleotides: TGCGCCAGCAGCCAGGGTCAGGGGCGAACCTTTACCGGGGAGCTGTTTTTT. Residues: CASSQGQGRTFTGELFF. The rearrangement uses TRBV4-3 and TRBJ2-2; D possibly corresponds to TRBD1 (6 bases). V was shortened by 3 bases and J by 5 bases, with 19 bases between the two germline ends. The CDR3 has 17 residues. Germline CDR1 LGHNA, CDR2 YSLEER.

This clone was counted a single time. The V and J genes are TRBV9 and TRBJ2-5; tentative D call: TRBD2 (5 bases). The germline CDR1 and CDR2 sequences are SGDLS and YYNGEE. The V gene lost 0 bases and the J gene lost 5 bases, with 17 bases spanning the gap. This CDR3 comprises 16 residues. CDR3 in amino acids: CASSVVAGASIETQYF. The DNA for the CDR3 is TGTGCCAGCAGCGTAGTTGCGGGTGCTAGTATTGAGACCCAGTACTTC.

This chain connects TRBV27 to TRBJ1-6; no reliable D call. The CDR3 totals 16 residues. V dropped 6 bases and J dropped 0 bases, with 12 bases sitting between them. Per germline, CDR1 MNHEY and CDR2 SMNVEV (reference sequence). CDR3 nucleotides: TGTGCCAGCAGGGTCGATGGGCCCTCCTATAATTCACCCCTCCACTTT. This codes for CASRVDGPSYNSPLHF.

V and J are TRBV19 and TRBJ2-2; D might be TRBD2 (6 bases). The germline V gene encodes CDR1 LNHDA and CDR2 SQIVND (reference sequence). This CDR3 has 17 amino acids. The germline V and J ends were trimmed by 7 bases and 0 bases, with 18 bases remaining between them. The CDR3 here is CASTTIRLAPNTGELFF. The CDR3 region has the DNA TGTGCCAGTACCACAATTCGGCTAGCGCCGAACACCGGGGAGCTGTTTTTT.

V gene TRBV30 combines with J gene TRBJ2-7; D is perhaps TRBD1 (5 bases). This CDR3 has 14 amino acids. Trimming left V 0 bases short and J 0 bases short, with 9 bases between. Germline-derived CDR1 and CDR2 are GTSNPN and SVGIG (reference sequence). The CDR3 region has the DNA TGTGCCTGGAGTGTACAGGTTAACTCCTACGAGCAGTACTTC. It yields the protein CAWSVQVNSYEQYF.

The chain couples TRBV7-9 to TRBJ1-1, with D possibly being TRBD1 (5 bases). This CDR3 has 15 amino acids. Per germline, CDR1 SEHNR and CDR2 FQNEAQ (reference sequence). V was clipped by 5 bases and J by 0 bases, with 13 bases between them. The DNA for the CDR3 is TGTGCCAGCAGCGTCCCGGGGGGGATGAACACTGAAGCTTTCTTT. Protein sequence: CASSVPGGMNTEAFF.

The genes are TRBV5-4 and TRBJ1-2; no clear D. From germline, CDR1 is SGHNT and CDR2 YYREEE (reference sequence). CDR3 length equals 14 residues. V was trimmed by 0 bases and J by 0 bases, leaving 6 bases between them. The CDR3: CASSLDSSNYGYTF. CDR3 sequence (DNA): TGTGCCAGCAGCTTGGACAGCTCTAACTATGGCTACACCTTC.

The CDR3 is CASRHGQGNTGELFF. The CDR3 DNA is TGCGCCAGCAGGCACGGACAGGGGAACACCGGGGAGCTGTTTTTT. The chain uses TRBV4-3 and TRBJ2-2; 8 bases map to TRBD1. V lost 6 bases, J lost 1 base, and 4 bases stayed unmatched. Germline V CDR1 and CDR2: LGHNA, YSLEER. This CDR3 region has 15 residues.

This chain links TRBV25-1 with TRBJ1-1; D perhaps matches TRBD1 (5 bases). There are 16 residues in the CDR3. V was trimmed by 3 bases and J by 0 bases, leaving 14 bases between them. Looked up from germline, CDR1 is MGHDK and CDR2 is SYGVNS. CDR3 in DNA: TGTGCCAGCAGTGATGGTGACAGAATACTGAACACTGAAGCTTTCTTT. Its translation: CASSDGDRILNTEAFF.

The CDR3 nucleotides are TGTGCCAGTAGTACCGACAGGGGGCTTCAGCCCCAGCATTTT. It translates to CASSTDRGLQPQHF. The rearrangement links TRBV19 to TRBJ1-5; 10 bases fit TRBD1. Unmatched junction bases numbered 3, after V lost 4 bases and J lost 6 bases. The CDR3 runs to 14 residues. Per germline, CDR1 LNHDA and CDR2 SQIVND (reference sequence).

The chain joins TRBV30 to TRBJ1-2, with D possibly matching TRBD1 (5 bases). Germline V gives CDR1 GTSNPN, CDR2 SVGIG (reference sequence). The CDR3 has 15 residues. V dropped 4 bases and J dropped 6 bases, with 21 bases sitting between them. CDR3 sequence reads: CAWTPTSWGDNGYTF. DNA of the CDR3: TGTGCCTGGACCCCTACCTCCTGGGGGGATAATGGCTACACCTTC.

Written as DNA, the CDR3 is TGTGCCAGCAGCCCGGACAGGGTAACTAATGAAAAACTGTTTTTT. Its protein is CASSPDRVTNEKLFF. The chain combines TRBV27 with TRBJ1-4, with 8 bases fitting TRBD1. The V gene's germline CDR1 is MNHEY and CDR2 SMNVEV (reference sequence). The CDR3 sequence is 15 residues long. Trimming at V came to 6 bases and at J to 1 base, leaving 4 bases not matched to a gene. Together with reference TRBV27 and TRBJ1-4, the CDR3 gives the full variable domain: EAQVTQNPRYLITVTGKKLTVTCSQNMNHEYMSWYRQDPGLGLRQIYYSMNVEVTDKGDVPEGYKVSRKEKRNFPLILESPSPNQTSLYFCASSPDRVTNEKLFFGSGTQLSVL.

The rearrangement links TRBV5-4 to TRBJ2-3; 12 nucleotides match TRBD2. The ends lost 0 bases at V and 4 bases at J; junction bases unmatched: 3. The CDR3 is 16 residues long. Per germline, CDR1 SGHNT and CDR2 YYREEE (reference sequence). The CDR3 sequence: CASSLGGLAGPDTQYF. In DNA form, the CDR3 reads TGTGCCAGCAGCTTGGGGGGACTAGCGGGCCCAGATACGCAGTATTTT.

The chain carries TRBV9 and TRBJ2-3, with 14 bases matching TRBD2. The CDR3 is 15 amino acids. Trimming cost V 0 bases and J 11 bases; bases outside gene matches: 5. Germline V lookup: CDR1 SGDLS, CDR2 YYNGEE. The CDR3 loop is CASSVEGLAGVGQYF. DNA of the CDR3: TGTGCCAGCAGCGTAGAGGGACTAGCGGGGGTAGGGCAGTATTTT.

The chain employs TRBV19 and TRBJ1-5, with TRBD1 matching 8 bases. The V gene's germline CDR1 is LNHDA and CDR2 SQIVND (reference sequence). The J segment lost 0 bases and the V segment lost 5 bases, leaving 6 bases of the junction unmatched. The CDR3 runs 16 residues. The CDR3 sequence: CASSPQGAGSNQPQHF. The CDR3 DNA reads TGTGCCAGTAGTCCCCAGGGGGCCGGTAGCAATCAGCCCCAGCATTTT. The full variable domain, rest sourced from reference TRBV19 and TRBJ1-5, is DGGITQSPKYLFRKEGQNVTLSCEQNLNHDAMYWYRQDPGQGLRLIYYSQIVNDFQKGDIAEGYSVSREKKESFPLTVTSAQKNPTAFYLCASSPQGAGSNQPQHFGDGTRLSIL.

The CDR3 sequence: CASSFAGRAFF. CDR3 DNA: TGTGCCAGCAGCTTCGCTGGGCGAGCTTTCTTT. This rearrangement joins TRBV11-2 to TRBJ1-1; the D is unclear. The CDR3 has 11 amino acids. V shed 3 bases and J shed 10 bases, with 9 bases lying between them. The V gene's germline CDR1 is SGHAT and CDR2 FQNNGV.

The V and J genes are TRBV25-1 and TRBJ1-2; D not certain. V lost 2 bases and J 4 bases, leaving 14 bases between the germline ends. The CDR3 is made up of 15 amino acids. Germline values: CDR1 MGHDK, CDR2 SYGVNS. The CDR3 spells CASSERRVDFYGYTF. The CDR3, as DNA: TGTGCCAGCAGTGAAAGGAGGGTAGATTTCTATGGCTACACCTTC.

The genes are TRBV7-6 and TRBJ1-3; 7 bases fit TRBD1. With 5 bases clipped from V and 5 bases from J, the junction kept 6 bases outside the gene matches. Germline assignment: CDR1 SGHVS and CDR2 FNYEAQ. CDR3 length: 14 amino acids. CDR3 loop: CASSPRQGRNTIYF. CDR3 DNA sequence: TGTGCCAGCAGCCCCAGACAGGGAAGAAACACCATATATTTT.

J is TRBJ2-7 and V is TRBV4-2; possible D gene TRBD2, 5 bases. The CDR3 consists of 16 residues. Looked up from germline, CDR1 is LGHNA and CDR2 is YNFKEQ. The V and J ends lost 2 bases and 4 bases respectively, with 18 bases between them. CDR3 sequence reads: CASSQPRGASWYEQYF. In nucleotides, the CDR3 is TGTGCCAGCAGCCAACCCCGGGGAGCTAGCTGGTACGAGCAGTACTTC.

CDR3 DNA: TGTGCCAGCAGCCAACAAGGGGTAAACACTGAAGCTTTCTTT. It is translated as CASSQQGVNTEAFF. This chain uses TRBV6-5 with TRBJ1-1; tentative D call: TRBD1 (5 bases). The CDR3 runs to 14 residues. V lost 6 bases to trimming and J lost 2 bases, with 13 bases between them. Germline loops: CDR1 MNHEY, CDR2 SVGAGI.

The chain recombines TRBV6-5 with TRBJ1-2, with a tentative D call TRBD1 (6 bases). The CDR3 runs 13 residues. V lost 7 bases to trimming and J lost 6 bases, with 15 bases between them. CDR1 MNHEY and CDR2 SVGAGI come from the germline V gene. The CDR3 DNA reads TGTGCCAGCACCGACTTTCAGGGGAATGGCTACACCTTC. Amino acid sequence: CASTDFQGNGYTF.